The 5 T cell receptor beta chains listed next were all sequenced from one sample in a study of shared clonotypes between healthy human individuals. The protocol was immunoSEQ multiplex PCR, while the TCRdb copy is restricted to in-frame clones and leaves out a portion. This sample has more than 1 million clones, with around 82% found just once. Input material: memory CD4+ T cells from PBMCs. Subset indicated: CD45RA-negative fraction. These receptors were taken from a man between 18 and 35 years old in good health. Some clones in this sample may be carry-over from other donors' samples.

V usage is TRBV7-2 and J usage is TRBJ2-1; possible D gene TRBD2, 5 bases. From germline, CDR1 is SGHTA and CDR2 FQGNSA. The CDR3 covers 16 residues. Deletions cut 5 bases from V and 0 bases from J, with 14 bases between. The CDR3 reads CASSPVSGTSYNEQFF. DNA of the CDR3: TGTGCCAGCAGCCCAGTGAGCGGCACCTCCTACAATGAGCAGTTCTTC.

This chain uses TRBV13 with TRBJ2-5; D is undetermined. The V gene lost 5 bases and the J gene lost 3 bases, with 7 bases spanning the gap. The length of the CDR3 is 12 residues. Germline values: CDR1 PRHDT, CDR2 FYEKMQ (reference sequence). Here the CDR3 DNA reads TGTGCCAGCAGCGGCGGTGAAGAGACCCAGTACTTC. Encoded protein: CASSGGEETQYF.

CDR3 nucleotide sequence: TGTGCCAGCAAGAGGAGATCCTACAATGAGCAGTTCTTC. Residues: CASKRRSYNEQFF. The J gene is TRBJ2-1, the V gene TRBV11-2; no clear D gene. V lost 7 bases and J lost 1, with 8 bases in between. CDR3 length equals 13 residues. Germline lookup yields CDR1 SGHAT and CDR2 FQNNGV.

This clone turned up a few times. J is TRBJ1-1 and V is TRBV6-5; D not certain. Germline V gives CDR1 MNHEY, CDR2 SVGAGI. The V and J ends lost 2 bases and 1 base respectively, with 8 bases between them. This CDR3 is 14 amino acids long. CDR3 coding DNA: TGTGCCAGCAGTTACCAGGAACCGAACACTGAAGCTTTCTTT. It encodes CASSYQEPNTEAFF.

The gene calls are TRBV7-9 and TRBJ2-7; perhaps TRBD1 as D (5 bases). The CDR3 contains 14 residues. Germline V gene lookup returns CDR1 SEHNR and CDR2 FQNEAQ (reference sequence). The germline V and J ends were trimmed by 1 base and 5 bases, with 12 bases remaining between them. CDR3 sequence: CASSLVAGFNEQYF. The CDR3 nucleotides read TGTGCCAGCAGCTTAGTCGCAGGGTTCAACGAGCAGTACTTC. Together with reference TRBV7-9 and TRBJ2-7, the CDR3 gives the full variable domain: DTGVSQNPRHKITKRGQNVTFRCDPISEHNRLYWYRQTLGQGPEFLTYFQNEAQLEKSRLLSDRFSAERPKGSFSTLEIQRTEQGDSAMYLCASSLVAGFNEQYFGPGTRLTVT.